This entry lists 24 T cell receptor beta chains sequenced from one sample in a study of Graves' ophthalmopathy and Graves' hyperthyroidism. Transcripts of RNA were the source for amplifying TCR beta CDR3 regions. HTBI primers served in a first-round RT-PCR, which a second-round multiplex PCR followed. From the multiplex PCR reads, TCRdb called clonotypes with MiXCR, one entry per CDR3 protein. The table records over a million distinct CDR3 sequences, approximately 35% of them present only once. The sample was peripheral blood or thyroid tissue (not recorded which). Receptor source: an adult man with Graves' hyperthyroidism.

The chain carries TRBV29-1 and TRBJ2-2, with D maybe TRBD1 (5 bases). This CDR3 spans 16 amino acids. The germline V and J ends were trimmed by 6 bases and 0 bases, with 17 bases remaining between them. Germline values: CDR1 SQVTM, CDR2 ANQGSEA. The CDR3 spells CSVDDGQGANTGELFF. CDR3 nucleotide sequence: TGCAGCGTCGACGATGGGCAGGGCGCGAACACCGGGGAGCTGTTTTTT.

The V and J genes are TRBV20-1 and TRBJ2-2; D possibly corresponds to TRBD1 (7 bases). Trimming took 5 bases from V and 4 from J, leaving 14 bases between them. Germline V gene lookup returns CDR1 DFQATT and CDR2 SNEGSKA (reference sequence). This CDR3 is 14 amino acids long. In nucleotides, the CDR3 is TGCAGTGCTGGGGGGTCAGGGGGCACCGGGGAGCTGTTTTTT. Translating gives CSAGGSGGTGELFF.

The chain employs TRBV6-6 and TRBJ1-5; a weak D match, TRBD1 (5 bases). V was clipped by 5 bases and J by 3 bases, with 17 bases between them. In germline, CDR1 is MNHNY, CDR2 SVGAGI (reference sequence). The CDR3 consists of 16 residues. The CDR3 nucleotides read TGTGCCAGCAGTGAAGGGGTAAGGGACGTCAATCAGCCCCAGCATTTT. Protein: CASSEGVRDVNQPQHF.

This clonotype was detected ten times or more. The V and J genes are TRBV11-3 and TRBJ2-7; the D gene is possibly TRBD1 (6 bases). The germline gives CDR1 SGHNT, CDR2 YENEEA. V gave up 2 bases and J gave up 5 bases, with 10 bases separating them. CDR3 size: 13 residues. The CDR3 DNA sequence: TGTGCCAGCAGCTTACCAGGGGCTGACGAGCAGTACTTC. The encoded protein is CASSLPGADEQYF.

CDR3 nucleotides: TGCGCCAGCAGTGAGTCGAGGAGAGGGGGGCAGACTGAAGCTTTCTTT. Translated, it gives CASSESRRGGQTEAFF. V is TRBV10-2 and J is TRBJ1-1; D might be TRBD1 (6 bases). There are 16 residues in the CDR3. The germline V gene encodes CDR1 WSHSY and CDR2 SAAADI. The ends were cut back, 0 bases at V and 5 bases at J, with 16 bases in the middle.

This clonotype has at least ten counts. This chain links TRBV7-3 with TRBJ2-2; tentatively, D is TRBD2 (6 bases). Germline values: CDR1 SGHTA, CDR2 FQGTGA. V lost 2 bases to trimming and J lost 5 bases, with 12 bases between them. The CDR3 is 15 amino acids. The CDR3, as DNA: TGTGCCAGCAGCTTAGTCGGGAGCGATACCGGGGAGCTGTTTTTT. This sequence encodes CASSLVGSDTGELFF.

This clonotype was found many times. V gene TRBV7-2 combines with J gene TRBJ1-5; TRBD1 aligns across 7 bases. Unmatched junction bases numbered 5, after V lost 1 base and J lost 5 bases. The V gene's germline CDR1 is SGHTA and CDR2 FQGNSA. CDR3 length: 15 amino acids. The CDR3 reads CASSLGQGGHQPQHF. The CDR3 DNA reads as TGTGCCAGCAGCTTAGGACAGGGTGGGCATCAGCCCCAGCATTTT.

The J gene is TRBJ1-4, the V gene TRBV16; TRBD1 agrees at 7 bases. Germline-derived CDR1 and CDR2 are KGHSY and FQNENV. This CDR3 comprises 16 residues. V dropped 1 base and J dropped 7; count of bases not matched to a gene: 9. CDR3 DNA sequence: TGTGCCAGCAGCCAATTGGGGACAGCGTTTTTTGAAAAACTGTTTTTT. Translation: CASSQLGTAFFEKLFF.

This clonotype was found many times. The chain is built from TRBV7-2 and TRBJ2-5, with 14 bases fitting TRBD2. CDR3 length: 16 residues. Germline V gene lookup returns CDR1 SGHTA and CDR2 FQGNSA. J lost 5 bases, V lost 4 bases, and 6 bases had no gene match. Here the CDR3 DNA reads TGTGCCAGCAGCTCCCGACTAGCGGGGGGGCGGGAGACCCAGTACTTC. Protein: CASSSRLAGGRETQYF. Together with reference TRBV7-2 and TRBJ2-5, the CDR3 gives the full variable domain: GAGVSQSPSNKVTEKGKDVELRCDPISGHTALYWYRQSLGQGLEFLIYFQGNSAPDKSGLPSDRFSAERTGGSVSTLTIQRTQQEDSAVYLCASSSRLAGGRETQYFGPGTRLLVL.

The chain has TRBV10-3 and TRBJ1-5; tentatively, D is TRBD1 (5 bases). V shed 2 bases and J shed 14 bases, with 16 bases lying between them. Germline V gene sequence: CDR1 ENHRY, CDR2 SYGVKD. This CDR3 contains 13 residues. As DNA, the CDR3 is TGTGCCATCAGTGAGGCAGGGAAGATCTACGAGCATTTT. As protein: CAISEAGKIYEHF.

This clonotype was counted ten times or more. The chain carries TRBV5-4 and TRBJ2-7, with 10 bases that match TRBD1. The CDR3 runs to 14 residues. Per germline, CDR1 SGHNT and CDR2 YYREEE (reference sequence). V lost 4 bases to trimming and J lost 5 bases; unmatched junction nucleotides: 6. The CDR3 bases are TGTGCCAGCAGCAAGGGACAGGGGCCCAACGAGCAGTACTTC. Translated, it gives CASSKGQGPNEQYF.

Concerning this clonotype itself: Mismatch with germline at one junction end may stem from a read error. The chain's CDR3 is CASSDRGAHQPQHF. CDR3 coding DNA: TGCGCCAGCTCCGACAGGGGCGCCCATCAGCCCCAGCATTTT. The V and J genes are TRBV19 and TRBJ1-5, with 8 bases lining up with TRBD1. From germline, CDR1 is LNHDA and CDR2 SQIVND (reference sequence). The length of the CDR3 is 14 residues.

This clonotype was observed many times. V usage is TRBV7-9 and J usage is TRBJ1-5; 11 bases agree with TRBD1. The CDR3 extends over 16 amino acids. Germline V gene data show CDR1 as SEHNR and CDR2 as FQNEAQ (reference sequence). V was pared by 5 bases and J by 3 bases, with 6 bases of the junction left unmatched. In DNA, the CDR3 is TGTGCCAGCAGCCCGGGGACAGGGGGAAACAATCAGCCCCAGCATTTT. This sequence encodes CASSPGTGGNNQPQHF.

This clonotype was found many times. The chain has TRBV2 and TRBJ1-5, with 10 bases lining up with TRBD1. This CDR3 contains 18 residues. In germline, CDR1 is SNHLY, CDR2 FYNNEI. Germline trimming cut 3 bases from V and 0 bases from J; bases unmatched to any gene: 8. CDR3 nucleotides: TGTGCCAGCAGTGAGACAGGGGGCTTCCCCTATAGCAATCAGCCCCAGCATTTT. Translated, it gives CASSETGGFPYSNQPQHF.

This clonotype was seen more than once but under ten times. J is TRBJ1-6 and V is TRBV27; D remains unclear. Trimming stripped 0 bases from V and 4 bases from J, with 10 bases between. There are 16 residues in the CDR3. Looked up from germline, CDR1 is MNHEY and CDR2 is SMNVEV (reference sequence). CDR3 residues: CASSLSSDWYNSPLHF. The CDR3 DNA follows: TGTGCCAGCAGTTTATCGAGTGACTGGTATAATTCACCCCTCCACTTT.

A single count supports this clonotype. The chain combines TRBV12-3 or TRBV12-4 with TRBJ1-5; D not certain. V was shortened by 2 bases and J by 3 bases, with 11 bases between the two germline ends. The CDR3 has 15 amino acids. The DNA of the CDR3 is TGTGCCAGCAGTTTAAGTTCCGGCGTCAATCAGCCCCAGCATTTT. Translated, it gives CASSLSSGVNQPQHF.

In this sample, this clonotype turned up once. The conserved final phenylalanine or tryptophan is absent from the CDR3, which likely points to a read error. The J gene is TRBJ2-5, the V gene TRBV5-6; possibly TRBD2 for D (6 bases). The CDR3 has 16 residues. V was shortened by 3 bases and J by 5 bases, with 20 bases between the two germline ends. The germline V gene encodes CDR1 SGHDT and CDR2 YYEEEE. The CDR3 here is CASSSPSLGGQETQYI. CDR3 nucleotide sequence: TGTGCCAGCAGCTCCCCCTCGTTGGGGGGTCAGGAGACCCAGTACATC.

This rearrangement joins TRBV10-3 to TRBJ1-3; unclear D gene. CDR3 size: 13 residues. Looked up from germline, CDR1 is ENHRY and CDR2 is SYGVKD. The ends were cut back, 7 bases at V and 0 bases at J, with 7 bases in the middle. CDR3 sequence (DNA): TGTGCCATCACTCGGGGCTCTGGAAACACCATATATTTT. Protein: CAITRGSGNTIYF.

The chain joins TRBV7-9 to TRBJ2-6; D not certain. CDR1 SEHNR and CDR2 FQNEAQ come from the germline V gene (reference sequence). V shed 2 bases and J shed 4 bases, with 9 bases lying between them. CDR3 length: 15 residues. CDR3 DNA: TGTGCCAGCAGCTTAAAGCCGGGCGGGGCCAACGTCCTGACTTTC. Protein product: CASSLKPGGANVLTF. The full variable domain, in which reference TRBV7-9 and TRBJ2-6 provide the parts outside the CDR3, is DTGVSQNPRHKITKRGQNVTFRCDPISEHNRLYWYRQTLGQGPEFLTYFQNEAQLEKSRLLSDRFSAERPKGSFSTLEIQRTEQGDSAMYLCASSLKPGGANVLTFGAGSRLTVL.

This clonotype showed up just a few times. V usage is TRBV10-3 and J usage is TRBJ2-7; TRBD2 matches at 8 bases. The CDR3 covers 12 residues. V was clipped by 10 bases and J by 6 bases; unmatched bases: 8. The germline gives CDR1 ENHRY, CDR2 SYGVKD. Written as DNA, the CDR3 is TGTGCCAGCGAGGAAGCGGGGGTCGAGCAGTACTTC. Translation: CASEEAGVEQYF.

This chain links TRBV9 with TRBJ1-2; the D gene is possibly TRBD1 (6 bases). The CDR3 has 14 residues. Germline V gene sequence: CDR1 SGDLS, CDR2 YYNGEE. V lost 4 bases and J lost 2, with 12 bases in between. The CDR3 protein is CASSLGAVNYGYTF. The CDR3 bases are TGTGCCAGCAGCTTGGGGGCGGTCAACTATGGCTACACCTTC.

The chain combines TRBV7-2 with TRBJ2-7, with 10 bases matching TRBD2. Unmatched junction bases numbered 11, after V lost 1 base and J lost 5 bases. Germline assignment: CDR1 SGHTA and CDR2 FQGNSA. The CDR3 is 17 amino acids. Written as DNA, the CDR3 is TGTGCCAGCAGCTTAGTTGGGGGTAGCGGGGGGTTCAACGAGCAGTACTTC. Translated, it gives CASSLVGGSGGFNEQYF.

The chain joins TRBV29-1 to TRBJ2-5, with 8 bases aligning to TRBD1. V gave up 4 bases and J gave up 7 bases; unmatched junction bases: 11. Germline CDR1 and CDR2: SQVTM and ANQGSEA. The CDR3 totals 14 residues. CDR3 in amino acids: CSVVGAGGAGTQYF. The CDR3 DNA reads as TGCAGCGTTGTCGGGGCAGGGGGCGCAGGGACCCAGTACTTC.

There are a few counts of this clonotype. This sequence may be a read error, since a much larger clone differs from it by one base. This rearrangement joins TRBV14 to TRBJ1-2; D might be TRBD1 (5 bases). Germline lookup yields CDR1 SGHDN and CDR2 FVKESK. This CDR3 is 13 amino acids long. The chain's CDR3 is CTSSQVGASGYTF. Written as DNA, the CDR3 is TGTACCAGCAGCCAAGTCGGGGCCTCTGGCTACACCTTC.